This is a list of T cell receptor beta chains from one sample in a study of identical twins. TCRdb reanalysed the 5' RACE reads using MiXCR and keeps one entry per CDR3 protein. The repertoire includes nearly 650,000 distinct CDR3 sequences, 7.1% of them detected once, and around 1.6% sits in the top ten. The same specimen was also included in a second study, on yellow fever vaccine responses in identical twins.

The sequencing input was PBMCs. These receptors originate from a woman aged 18-29 years in good health. The CDR3 runs from the conserved cysteine through the conserved F or W. The D gene is left open where the match is weak. The size entry is marked missing in some rows and otherwise reads once, few, many or a size class.

many | TRBJ1-1 | TRBV6-5 | 14 | - | TGTGCCAGCAGTTACCAGTCTGGACAGACTGAAGCTTTCTTT | CASSYQSGQTEAFF
few | TRBJ2-7 | TRBV10-3 | 13 | TRBD2 | TGTGCCATCAGTGCCGAGACTAGCGTTGAGCAGTACTTC | CAISAETSVEQYF
- | TRBJ2-1 | TRBV5-1 | 16 | - | TGCGCCAGCAGCTTGGAGTCCGGGGGTAGAGGTAATGAGCAGTTCTTC | CASSLESGGRGNEQFF
many | TRBJ2-1 | TRBV6-1 | 12 | - | TGTGCCAGCAGTCGGGGGCGCAATGAGCAGTTCTTC | CASSRGRNEQFF
many | TRBJ1-1 | TRBV20-1 | 11 | - | TGCAGTGCTAGGGGTTTCGATGAAGCTTTCTTT | CSARGFDEAFF
many | TRBJ2-3 | TRBV7-2 | 14 | - | TGTGCCAGCAGCTTAGCCTCCGGGGTGGATACGCAGTATTTT | CASSLASGVDTQYF
few | TRBJ2-7 | TRBV20-1 | 12 | - | TGCAGTGCCACCAGGGACTCCTACGAGCAGTACTTC | CSATRDSYEQYF
few | TRBJ2-7 | TRBV20-1 | 13 | - | TGCAGTGGGTTGGCGGACTACGCCTACGAGCAGTACTTC | CSGLADYAYEQYF
many | TRBJ1-4 | TRBV4-1 | 14 | - | TGCGCCAGCAGCCAGACACGACCTAATGAAAAACTGTTTTTT | CASSQTRPNEKLFF
many | TRBJ1-2 | TRBV10-3 | 13 | - | TGTGCCTCAAACCCGGGACCAGGATATGGCTACACCTTC | CASNPGPGYGYTF
few | TRBJ1-1 | TRBV29-1 | 16 | - | TGCAGCGTTGAAGATCTTTGGGCAGGGAAAGGCACTGAAGCTTTCTTT | CSVEDLWAGKGTEAFF
many | TRBJ2-1 | TRBV5-6 | 14 | - | TGTGCCAGCAGCTTGGTTTCAGGGTTCAATGAGCAGTTCTTC | CASSLVSGFNEQFF
many | TRBJ2-5 | TRBV20-1 | 14 | - | TGCAGTGCTAGAGAGGGAATGTACCAAGAGACCCAGTACTTC | CSAREGMYQETQYF
- | TRBJ2-3 | TRBV7-9 | 14 | TRBD2 | TGTGCCAGCAGCGCTAGCGGGGCCCGGGGTACGCAGTATTTT | CASSASGARGTQYF
many | TRBJ1-1 | TRBV27 | 18 | TRBD1 | TGTGCCAGCAGTTTAATCCCCAGGGGGCTCTTGGTGAACACTGAAGCTTTCTTT | CASSLIPRGLLVNTEAFF
few | TRBJ2-5 | TRBV5-8 | 15 | TRBD2 | TGTGCCAGCAGCTTTGGTAGGGGACTAGGAGAGACCCAGTACTTC | CASSFGRGLGETQYF
- | TRBJ2-4 | TRBV29-1 | 14 | - | TGCAGCGTTCCCCACGGGGTTGCCAAAAACATTCAGTACTTC | CSVPHGVAKNIQYF
few | TRBJ1-1 | TRBV6-2/TRBV6-3 | 13 | - | TGTGCCAGCAGTTACTCGACGAACACTGAAGCTTTCTTT | CASSYSTNTEAFF
many | TRBJ2-7 | TRBV3-1 | 15 | - | TGTGCCAGCAGCCAAGGAGTAGGGTTCGCCTACGAGCAGTACTTC | CASSQGVGFAYEQYF
- | TRBJ1-2 | TRBV6-1 | 16 | TRBD1 | TGTGCCATCAAACGTCAGGGACAGCACAATAACTATGGCTACACCTTC | CAIKRQGQHNNYGYTF
many | TRBJ2-7 | TRBV10-3 | 16 | - | TGTGCCATCAGCATCTCCGCCGCAGGGCCTATGGGGGAGCAGTACTTC | CAISISAAGPMGEQYF
- | TRBJ1-5 | TRBV16 | 12 | - | TGTGCCAGCAGCCCTCACCTTGGGCCCCAGCATTTT | CASSPHLGPQHF
few | TRBJ2-5 | TRBV6-2/TRBV6-3 | 14 | TRBD1 | TGTGCCAGCAGTAACCTACAGGGGTACGAGACCCAGTACTTC | CASSNLQGYETQYF
few | TRBJ2-2 | TRBV5-6 | 16 | - | TGTGCCAGCAGCTGGATTAACAGAGCGAACACCGGGGAGCTGTTTTTT | CASSWINRANTGELFF
few | TRBJ2-7 | TRBV24-1 | 14 | TRBD1 | TGTGCCACCAGTGAATCCGACAGGGAGTACGAGCAGTACTTC | CATSESDREYEQYF
- | TRBJ2-4 | TRBV7-9 | 16 | - | TGTGCCAGCAGCTCCAGTGTAACACTAACCAAAAACATTCAGTACTTC | CASSSSVTLTKNIQYF
many | TRBJ2-7 | TRBV28 | 15 | TRBD2 | TGTGCCAGCAGTTTTCTCTTGCGGGAGGGATACGAGCAGTACTTC | CASSFLLREGYEQYF
- | TRBJ2-1 | TRBV10-2 | 15 | - | TGCGCCAGCAGTGAGTCGAATCTACTTTACAATGAGCAGTTCTTC | CASSESNLLYNEQFF
many | TRBJ2-1 | TRBV10-3 | 12 | - | TGTGCCATCAGTGAGTTGGTGGGTGAGCAGTTCTTC | CAISELVGEQFF
many | TRBJ2-1 | TRBV7-9 | 16 | TRBD2 | TGTGCCAGCAGCCAAGGGACTAGCGGGTACTACAATGAGCAGTTCTTC | CASSQGTSGYYNEQFF
many | TRBJ2-3 | TRBV11-2 | 18 | - | TGTGCCAGCAGCTTAGGCGGAGCCCGTTCTATCAGCACAGATACGCAGTATTTT | CASSLGGARSISTDTQYF
once | TRBJ2-1 | TRBV6-1 | 15 | - | TGTGCCAGCAGTGAGGCGTCGTTGGGGGTGGGAGAGCAGTTCTTC | CASSEASLGVGEQFF
- | TRBJ2-5 | TRBV6-5 | 15 | - | TGTGCCAGCAGTTACGCGACGAGTACGACTGTGACCCAGTACTTC | CASSYATSTTVTQYF
few | TRBJ2-1 | TRBV29-1 | 15 | - | TGCAGCCCCCGTAGGGGCCGGAGGGCCTACAATGAGCAGTTCTTC | CSPRRGRRAYNEQFF
- | TRBJ2-1 | TRBV20-1 | 12 | - | TGCAGTGCTAGAGATAGTAGCTATGAGCAGTTCTTC | CSARDSSYEQFF
few | TRBJ1-2 | TRBV6-1 | 14 | - | TGTGCCAGCAGCCTCCGGGCGCTACCCTATGGCTACACCTTC | CASSLRALPYGYTF
- | TRBJ2-2 | TRBV24-1 | 16 | TRBD1 | TGTGCCACCAGTGATTCCGGGACAGGGGCTGTCGGGGAGCTGTTTTTT | CATSDSGTGAVGELFF
few | TRBJ2-5 | TRBV7-6 | 18 | TRBD2 | TGTGCCAGCAGCAAGACCTCGAGCGGGGGGGCCTTATTTGAGACCCAGTACTTC | CASSKTSSGGALFETQYF
many | TRBJ2-5 | TRBV29-1 | 12 | - | TGCAGCGCCCAGACGTACCAAGAGACCCAGTACTTC | CSAQTYQETQYF
many | TRBJ1-5 | TRBV12-3/TRBV12-4 | 14 | - | TGTGCCAGCAGAAACCGGGGTATCAATCAGCCCCAGCATTTT | CASRNRGINQPQHF
- | TRBJ2-1 | TRBV20-1 | 12 | TRBD2 | TGCAGTGTTACTAGCGGGAGGCATGAGCAGTTCTTC | CSVTSGRHEQFF
- | TRBJ1-2 | TRBV28 | 13 | - | TGTGCCAGCAGGCCGACAGGAATCTATGGCTACACCTTC | CASRPTGIYGYTF
few | TRBJ2-4 | TRBV2 | 12 | TRBD2 | TGTGCCAGCACCCAATTAGCGGGAAAGCAGTACTTC | CASTQLAGKQYF
- | TRBJ2-4 | TRBV5-6 | 17 | TRBD1 | TGTGCCAGCAGCATCGAACCCGGGACAGGGGGTTCCGCGGCTCAGTACTTC | CASSIEPGTGGSAAQYF
few | TRBJ1-4 | TRBV10-3 | 14 | TRBD1 | TGTGCCATGCCATTTATAGGGGGCGATGAAAAACTGTTTTTT | CAMPFIGGDEKLFF
- | TRBJ2-1 | TRBV10-3 | 12 | - | TGTGCCATCAGTTCTGGTCTCAATGAGCAGTTCTTC | CAISSGLNEQFF